This T cell receptor (beta chain) was recorded in a study of PD-1 blockade in mismatch repair-deficient tumors. Study overall: Enrolled about 2012-2016, patients had progressing, pretreated mismatch repair-deficient cancers of over nine types. Study results and limitations: After pembrolizumab, tumor-resident clones rose rapidly, then generally contracted before radiologic responses.

Libraries were prepared by immunoSEQ multiplex PCR; TCRdb keeps only in-frame clonotypes and omits some of them. Altogether some 49,000 clones are present, over 60% being singletons, with the ten largest covering less than 3.5%. All patients were mismatch repair deficient, assessed by either PCR or immunohistochemistry. TCR sequencing covered a few patients who responded to pembrolizumab. Germline lookup yields CDR1 SNHLY and CDR2 FYNNEI. This CDR3 is 16 amino acids long. V gave up 1 base and J gave up 0 bases, with 11 bases separating them. This clone has just a few counts. Its antigen is unknown. The specimen was PBMCs, collected before pembrolizumab treatment. This chain connects TRBV2 to TRBJ2-3; D is undetermined. This TCR was sampled from an adult with mismatch repair-deficient cancer. This chain's CDR3 is CASSEGGGRSTDTQYF. The DNA for the CDR3 is TGTGCCAGCAGTGAAGGGGGTGGCAGAAGCACAGATACGCAGTATTTT.